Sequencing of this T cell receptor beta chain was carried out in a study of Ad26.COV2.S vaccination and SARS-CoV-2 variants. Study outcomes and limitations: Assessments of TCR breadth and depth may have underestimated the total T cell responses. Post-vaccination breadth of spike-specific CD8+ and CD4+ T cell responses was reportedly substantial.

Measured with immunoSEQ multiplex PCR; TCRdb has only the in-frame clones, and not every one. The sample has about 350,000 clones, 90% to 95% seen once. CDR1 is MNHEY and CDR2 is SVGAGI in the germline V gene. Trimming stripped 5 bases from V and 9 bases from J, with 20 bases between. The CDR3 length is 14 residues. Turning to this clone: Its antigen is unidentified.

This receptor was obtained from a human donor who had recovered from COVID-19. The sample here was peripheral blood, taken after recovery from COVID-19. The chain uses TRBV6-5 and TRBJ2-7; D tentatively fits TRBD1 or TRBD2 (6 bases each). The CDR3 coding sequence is TGTGCCAGCAGTCTCGCGGGGCAGGGGATGGGGCAGTACTTC. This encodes CASSLAGQGMGQYF.